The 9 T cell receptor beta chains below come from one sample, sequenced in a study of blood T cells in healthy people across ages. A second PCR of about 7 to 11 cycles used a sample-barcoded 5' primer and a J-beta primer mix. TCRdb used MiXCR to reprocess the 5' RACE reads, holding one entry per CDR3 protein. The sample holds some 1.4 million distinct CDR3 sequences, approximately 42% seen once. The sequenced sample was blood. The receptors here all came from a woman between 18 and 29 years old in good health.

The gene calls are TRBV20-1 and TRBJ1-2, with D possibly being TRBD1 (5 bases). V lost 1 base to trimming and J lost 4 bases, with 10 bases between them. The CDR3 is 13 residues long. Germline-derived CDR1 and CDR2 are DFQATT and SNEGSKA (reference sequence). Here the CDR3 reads CSARGGTPYGYTF. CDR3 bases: TGCAGTGCTAGAGGGGGCACGCCCTATGGCTACACCTTC.

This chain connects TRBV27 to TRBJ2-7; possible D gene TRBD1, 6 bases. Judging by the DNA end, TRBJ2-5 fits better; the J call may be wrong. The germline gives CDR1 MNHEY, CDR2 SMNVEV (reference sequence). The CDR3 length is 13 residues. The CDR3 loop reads CASSSRTAETQYF. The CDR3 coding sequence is TGTGCCAGCAGTTCAAGGACAGCGGAGACCCAGTACTTC.

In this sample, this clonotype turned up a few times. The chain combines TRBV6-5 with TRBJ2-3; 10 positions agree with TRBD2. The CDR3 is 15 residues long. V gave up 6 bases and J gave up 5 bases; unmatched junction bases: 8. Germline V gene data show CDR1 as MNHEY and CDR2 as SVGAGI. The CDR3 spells CASRPLTSGEDTQYF. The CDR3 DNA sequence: TGTGCCAGCAGGCCCCTCACTAGCGGGGAAGATACGCAGTATTTT.

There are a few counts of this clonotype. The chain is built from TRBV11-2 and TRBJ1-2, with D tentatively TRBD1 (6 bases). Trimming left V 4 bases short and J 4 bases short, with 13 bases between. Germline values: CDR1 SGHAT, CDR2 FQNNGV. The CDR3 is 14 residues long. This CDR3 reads CASSSLGGSYGYTF. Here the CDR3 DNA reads TGTGCCAGCAGCTCCCTAGGGGGGAGCTATGGCTACACCTTC.

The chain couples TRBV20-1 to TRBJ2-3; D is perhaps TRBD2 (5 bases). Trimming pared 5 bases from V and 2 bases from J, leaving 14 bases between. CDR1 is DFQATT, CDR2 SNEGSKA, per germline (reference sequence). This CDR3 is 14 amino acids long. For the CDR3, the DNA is TGCAGTGCTCTTTCCGGGCTAGCCACAGATACGCAGTATTTT. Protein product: CSALSGLATDTQYF.

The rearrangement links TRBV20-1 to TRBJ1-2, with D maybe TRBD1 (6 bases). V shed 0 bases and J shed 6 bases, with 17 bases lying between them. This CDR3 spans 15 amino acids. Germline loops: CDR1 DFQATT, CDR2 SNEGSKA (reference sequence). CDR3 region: CSARDQGSPLHGYTF. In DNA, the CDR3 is TGCAGTGCTAGAGATCAGGGGTCCCCTTTGCATGGCTACACCTTC.

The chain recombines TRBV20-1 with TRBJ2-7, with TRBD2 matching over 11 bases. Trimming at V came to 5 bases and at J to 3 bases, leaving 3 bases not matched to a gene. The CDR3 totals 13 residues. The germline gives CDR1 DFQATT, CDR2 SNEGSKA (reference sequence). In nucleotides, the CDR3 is TGCAGTGCTCGACTAGCGGGGTACTACGAGCAGTACTTC. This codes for CSARLAGYYEQYF.

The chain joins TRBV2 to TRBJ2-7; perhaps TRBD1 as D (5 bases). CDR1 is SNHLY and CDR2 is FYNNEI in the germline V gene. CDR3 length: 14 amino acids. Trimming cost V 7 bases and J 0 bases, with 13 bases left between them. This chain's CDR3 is CASTHRTHSYEQYF. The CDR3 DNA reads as TGTGCCAGCACGCACAGGACCCACTCCTACGAGCAGTACTTC.

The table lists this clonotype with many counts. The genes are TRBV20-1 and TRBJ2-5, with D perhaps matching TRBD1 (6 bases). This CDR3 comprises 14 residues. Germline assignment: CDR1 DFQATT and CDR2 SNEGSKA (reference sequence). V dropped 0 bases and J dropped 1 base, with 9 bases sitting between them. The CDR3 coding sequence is TGCAGTGCTAGAGATCCGGACAGCCAAGAGACCCAGTACTTC. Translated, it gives CSARDPDSQETQYF.